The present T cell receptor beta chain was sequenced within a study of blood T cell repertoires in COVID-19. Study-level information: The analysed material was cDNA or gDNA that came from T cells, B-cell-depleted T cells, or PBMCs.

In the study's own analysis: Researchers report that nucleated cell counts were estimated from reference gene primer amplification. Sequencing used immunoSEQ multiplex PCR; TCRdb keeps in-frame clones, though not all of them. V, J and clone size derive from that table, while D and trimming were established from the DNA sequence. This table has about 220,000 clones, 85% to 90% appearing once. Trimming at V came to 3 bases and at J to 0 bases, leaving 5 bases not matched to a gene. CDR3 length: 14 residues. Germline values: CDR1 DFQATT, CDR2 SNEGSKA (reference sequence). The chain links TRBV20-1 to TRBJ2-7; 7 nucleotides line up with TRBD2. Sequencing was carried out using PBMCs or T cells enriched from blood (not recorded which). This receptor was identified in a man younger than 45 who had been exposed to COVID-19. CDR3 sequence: CSASRAGISYEQYF. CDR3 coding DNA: TGCAGTGCTAGTCGAGCGGGGATCTCCTACGAGCAGTACTTC.